These 27 T cell receptor beta chains were sequenced from one sample in a study of immune evolution from preneoplasia to lung adenocarcinoma. Repertoires were generated with immunoSEQ multiplex PCR, while TCRdb's copy carries only in-frame clones and drops some. The profile shows about 9,900 clones, approximately 90% of them singletons. Sequencing was carried out using FFPE invasive lung adenocarcinoma tissue. The receptor set was obtained from a person aged 70 to 85 with invasive lung adenocarcinoma. Some clones in this sample may be carry-over from other donors' samples.

This clone appeared a single time. This sequence joins TRBV5-1 and TRBJ2-3; no reliable D call. With 0 bases removed from V and 6 bases from J, the gap between germline ends came to 14 bases. CDR3 length equals 15 residues. Germline V gene sequence: CDR1 SGHRS, CDR2 YFSETQ. The CDR3 DNA sequence: TGCGCCAGCAGCTTGGAAGGCAGCCTGGGGGATACGCAGTATTTT. Translated, it gives CASSLEGSLGDTQYF.

This clone appeared a single time. This sequence joins TRBV4-1 and TRBJ2-7, with unresolved D. Trimming removed 2 bases at V and 6 bases at J, with 14 bases between. The CDR3 has 14 amino acids. The V gene's germline CDR1 is MGHRA and CDR2 YSYEKL. CDR3 sequence reads: CASSQLGAGREQYF. CDR3 DNA sequence: TGCGCCAGCAGCCAACTTGGCGCCGGGCGCGAGCAGTACTTC.

The chain links TRBV28 to TRBJ1-5, with D possibly matching TRBD1 (6 bases). This CDR3 has 14 amino acids. The germline V gene has CDR1 MDHEN and CDR2 SYDVKM. V was pared by 6 bases and J by 6 bases, with 15 bases between. CDR3 residues: CASREDQGIQPQHF. As DNA, the CDR3 is TGTGCCAGCAGGGAGGATCAGGGGATTCAGCCCCAGCATTTT. Full variable domain (outside the CDR3, taken from reference TRBV28 and TRBJ1-5): DVKVTQSSRYLVKRTGEKVFLECVQDMDHENMFWYRQDPGLGLRLIYFSYDVKMKEKGDIPEGYSVSREKKERFSLILESASTNQTSMYLCASREDQGIQPQHFGDGTRLSIL.

This clone was seen once. This chain connects TRBV7-9 to TRBJ2-7; D is undetermined. CDR1 is SEHNR and CDR2 is FQNEAQ in the germline V gene (reference sequence). V was pared by 6 bases and J by 3 bases, with 15 bases between. The CDR3 totals 14 residues. This CDR3 reads CASSSTTGYYEQYF. CDR3 coding DNA: TGTGCCAGCAGTTCTACAACCGGTTACTACGAGCAGTACTTC.

The chain couples TRBV18 to TRBJ2-1; the match to TRBD2 covers 10 bases. V shed 2 bases and J 0 bases; nucleotides not matched to a gene: 4. The germline gives CDR1 KGHSH, CDR2 LQKENI. CDR3 length equals 17 residues. The CDR3 DNA is TGTGCCAGCTCACCAAGACTAGCGGGCCTCTCCTACAATGAGCAGTTCTTC. Its translation is CASSPRLAGLSYNEQFF.

This chain links TRBV20-1 with TRBJ1-3; no clear D gene. Trimming shortened V by 7 bases and J by 4 bases, and 8 bases separated the two germline ends. The CDR3 is 11 residues long. Germline-derived CDR1 and CDR2 are DFQATT and SNEGSKA (reference sequence). The CDR3 region is CSEGRGNTIYF. As DNA, the CDR3 is TGCAGTGAGGGAAGGGGAAACACCATATATTTT.

The J gene is TRBJ2-7, the V gene TRBV29-1, with D maybe TRBD1 (6 bases). CDR3 length: 13 residues. Between the trimmed V and J ends, which lost 1 base and 4 bases, there was a span of 11 bases. Germline CDR1 SQVTM, CDR2 ANQGSEA. CDR3 region: CSVEGDKGYEQYF. CDR3 nucleotides: TGCAGCGTTGAAGGGGACAAGGGTTACGAGCAGTACTTC.

The chain is built from TRBV4-1 and TRBJ2-7; the D is unclear. V gave up 0 bases and J gave up 4 bases, with 10 bases separating them. The germline V gene has CDR1 MGHRA and CDR2 YSYEKL. CDR3 length: 14 residues. The chain's CDR3 is CASSQEETDYEQYF. As DNA, the CDR3 is TGCGCCAGCAGCCAAGAAGAGACCGATTACGAGCAGTACTTC.

The chain has TRBV19 and TRBJ1-1; 9 nucleotides match TRBD1. J was trimmed by 5 bases and V by 2 bases; bases with no gene match: 3. CDR1 and CDR2 (germline): LNHDA, SQIVND (reference sequence). The CDR3 has 14 amino acids. Written as DNA, the CDR3 is TGTGCCAGTAGTATAAACAGGGGGCGAACTGAAGCTTTCTTT. Encoded protein: CASSINRGRTEAFF.

The CDR3 region has the DNA TGTGCCAGCAGCGTCAACTCCTACAATGAGCAGTTCTTC. Encoded protein: CASSVNSYNEQFF. The chain is built from TRBV7-9 and TRBJ2-1; D is undetermined. Deletions cut 5 bases from V and 0 bases from J, with 5 bases between. Germline V CDR1 and CDR2: SEHNR, FQNEAQ (reference sequence). The CDR3 runs to 13 residues.

The rearrangement joins TRBV15 to TRBJ2-5; no definite D call. The CDR3 runs to 13 residues. Germline CDR1 is LNHNV and CDR2 is YYDKDF (reference sequence). The V end lost 0 bases, the J end lost 3 bases, and 5 bases lay between the germline ends. Here the CDR3 DNA reads TGTGCCACCAGCAGAGATGCCAAAGAGACCCAGTACTTC. Translating gives CATSRDAKETQYF.

This chain uses TRBV5-6 with TRBJ1-5; maybe TRBD1 (5 bases). The CDR3 consists of 14 residues. V lost 2 bases and J 6 bases, leaving 12 bases between the germline ends. Germline assignment: CDR1 SGHDT and CDR2 YYEEEE. The CDR3 loop is CASSFGTEAQPQHF. As DNA, the CDR3 is TGTGCCAGCAGCTTCGGGACGGAGGCTCAGCCCCAGCATTTT.

Only one count was recorded for this clone. The chain's CDR3 is CASSPWGGPRTNEQYF. The CDR3 region has the DNA TGTGCCAGCAGCCCGTGGGGGGGGCCCCGTACCAACGAGCAGTACTTC. V usage is TRBV21-1 and J usage is TRBJ2-7; the table gives TRBD2 as D, unverified against the DNA. TRBV21-1 is described as a pseudogene. The CDR3 covers 16 residues.

The table lists this clone with a count of one. The V and J genes are TRBV30 and TRBJ2-1, with D tentatively TRBD2 (7 bases). Trimming took off 1 base at V and 7 bases at J, with 14 bases between the two ends. Germline lookup yields CDR1 GTSNPN and CDR2 SVGIG (reference sequence). The CDR3 is 14 amino acids. CDR3: CAWSGGGRGNEQFF. The DNA for the CDR3 is TGTGCCTGGAGTGGGGGGGGCCGAGGGAATGAGCAGTTCTTC.

The chain has TRBV11-3 and TRBJ1-2, with D uncertain. V was cut by 3 bases and J by 5 bases, with 13 bases left in between. The CDR3 spans 14 residues. CDR1 is SGHNT and CDR2 is YENEEA in the germline V gene. CDR3 DNA: TGTGCCAGCAGCTTGTCAGAGAAACAGTATGGCTACACCTTC. Protein product: CASSLSEKQYGYTF.

V gene TRBV15 combines with J gene TRBJ2-7; D is possibly TRBD1 or TRBD2 (5 bases each). The V end lost 2 bases, the J end lost 3 bases, and 8 bases lay between the germline ends. The CDR3 has 13 residues. The germline CDR1 and CDR2 sequences are LNHNV and YYDKDF (reference sequence). CDR3 in amino acids: CATSRRDGYEQYF. CDR3 DNA: TGTGCCACCAGCAGACGGGACGGCTACGAGCAGTACTTC.

The rearrangement joins TRBV5-4 to TRBJ1-1, with D unclear. The V and J ends lost 0 bases and 0 bases respectively, with 6 bases between them. The CDR3 is made up of 14 amino acids. CDR1 and CDR2 (germline): SGHNT, YYREEE (reference sequence). CDR3 sequence: CASSLGQMNTEAFF. The CDR3 DNA sequence: TGTGCCAGCAGCTTGGGGCAGATGAACACTGAAGCTTTCTTT.

The rearrangement joins TRBV7-9 to TRBJ1-1, with 8 bases that match TRBD1. From germline, CDR1 is SEHNR and CDR2 FQNEAQ (reference sequence). With V trimmed by 5 bases and J by 4 bases, 6 bases remained unmatched. There are 14 residues in the CDR3. CDR3 bases: TGTGCCAGCAGCGAAAGTACAGGGGGCACTGAAGCTTTCTTT. As protein: CASSESTGGTEAFF.

CDR3 DNA sequence: TGTGCCAGCAGCCCGAAGGCGGCCGCTAACAATGAGCAGTTCTTC. Its translation is CASSPKAAANNEQFF. The chain links TRBV6-5 to TRBJ2-1; D call uncertain. Germline CDR1 reads MNHEY; CDR2 reads SVGAGI. The CDR3 length is 15 residues. The V end was cut by 6 bases, the J end by 5 bases, with 17 bases between.

The chain combines TRBV6-1 with TRBJ1-1; 7 positions match TRBD1. V gave up 7 bases and J gave up 7 bases; unmatched junction bases: 6. Germline CDR1 is MNHNS and CDR2 is SASEGT. The CDR3 is made up of 12 amino acids. The CDR3 DNA is TGTGCCAGCACCTACGGGACAGTTGAAGCTTTCTTT. This translates into CASTYGTVEAFF.

This rearrangement joins TRBV28 to TRBJ2-2; 8 bases agree with TRBD2. Germline V CDR1 and CDR2: MDHEN, SYDVKM. This CDR3 spans 14 amino acids. V lost 6 bases, J lost 6 bases, and 6 bases stayed unmatched. In DNA, the CDR3 is TGTGCCAGCAGCCCTAGCGGGTGGGCCGGGGAGCTGTTTTTT. It yields the protein CASSPSGWAGELFF.

The V and J genes are TRBV9 and TRBJ2-5; 8 bases are shared with TRBD2. J gave up 2 bases and V 2 bases, and 5 bases lay outside the gene matches. Germline-derived CDR1 and CDR2 are SGDLS and YYNGEE. The CDR3 has 15 residues. CDR3 amino acids: CASSVRGGDQETQYF. CDR3 sequence (DNA): TGTGCCAGCAGCGTTCGGGGGGGAGATCAAGAGACCCAGTACTTC.

The gene calls are TRBV6-5 and TRBJ2-5; 7 positions match TRBD1. This CDR3 has 15 amino acids. Germline CDR1 MNHEY, CDR2 SVGAGI. V gave up 4 bases and J gave up 5 bases; unmatched junction bases: 10. CDR3 residues: CASSWRRGLVETQYF. In DNA form, the CDR3 reads TGTGCCAGCAGTTGGCGTAGGGGGCTGGTGGAGACCCAGTACTTC.

This clone was recorded once. The chain is built from TRBV28 and TRBJ2-7; 13 bases match TRBD2. This CDR3 has 15 amino acids. Per germline, CDR1 MDHEN and CDR2 SYDVKM. V shed 3 bases and J 3 bases; nucleotides not matched to a gene: 2. In DNA form, the CDR3 reads TGTGCCAGCAGTTTGCGACTAGCGGGGGGCTACGAGCAGTACTTC. Its protein is CASSLRLAGGYEQYF.

The rearrangement links TRBV11-2 to TRBJ2-1; no reliable D call. There are 15 residues in the CDR3. The germline V gene has CDR1 SGHAT and CDR2 FQNNGV. V was trimmed by 3 bases and J by 0 bases, leaving 9 bases between them. CDR3 in amino acids: CASSLDVGSYNEQFF. The CDR3 DNA reads TGTGCCAGCAGCTTGGATGTTGGCTCCTACAATGAGCAGTTCTTC. Supplemented by reference TRBV11-2 and TRBJ2-1, the full variable domain reads EAGVAQSPRYKIIEKRQSVAFWCNPISGHATLYWYQQILGQGPKLLIQFQNNGVVDDSQLPKDRFSAERLKGVDSTLKIQPAKLEDSAVYLCASSLDVGSYNEQFFGPGTRLTVL.

The chain is built from TRBV5-4 and TRBJ2-1, with D unresolved. From germline, CDR1 is SGHNT and CDR2 YYREEE (reference sequence). Trimming removed 4 bases from V and 4 bases from J, with 3 bases in between. The CDR3 runs to 11 residues. CDR3 loop: CASSIYNEQFF. CDR3 sequence (DNA): TGTGCCAGCAGCATATACAATGAGCAGTTCTTC.

The chain has TRBV23-1 and TRBJ2-5, with D possibly being TRBD1 or TRBD2 (5 bases each). TRBV23-1 carries the ORF label, with uncertain function. CDR3 length equals 15 residues. V lost 0 bases to trimming and J lost 5 bases, with 13 bases between them. The CDR3 sequence is CASSQSREGWETQYF. CDR3 DNA sequence: TGCGCCAGCAGTCAATCGAGAGAGGGGTGGGAGACCCAGTACTTC.